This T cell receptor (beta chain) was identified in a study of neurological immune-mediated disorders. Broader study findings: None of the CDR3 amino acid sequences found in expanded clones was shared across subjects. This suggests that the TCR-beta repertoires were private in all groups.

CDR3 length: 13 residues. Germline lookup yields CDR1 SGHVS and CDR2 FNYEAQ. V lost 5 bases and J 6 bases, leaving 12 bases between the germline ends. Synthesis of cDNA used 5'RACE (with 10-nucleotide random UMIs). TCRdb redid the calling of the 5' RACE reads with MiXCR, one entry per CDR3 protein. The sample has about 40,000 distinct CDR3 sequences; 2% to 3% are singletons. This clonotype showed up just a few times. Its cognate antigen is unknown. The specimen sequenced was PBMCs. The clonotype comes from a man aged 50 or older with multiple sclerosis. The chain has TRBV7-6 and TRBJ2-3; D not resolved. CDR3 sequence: CASSIGKMDTQYF. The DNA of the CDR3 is TGTGCCAGCAGCATAGGGAAAATGGATACGCAGTATTTT.